The clone carrying this TCR beta chain was picked up many times. As yet, its antigen is unknown. The study left out patients who had uncontrolled infection, other autoimmune disease, pregnancy or lactation. The record originates from a study of T cells in Graves' hyperthyroidism and ophthalmopathy. General study results and limits: Blood also carried most thyroid clonotypes expanded above 0.001.

The CDR3 length is 15 residues. Trimming stripped 3 bases from V and 3 bases from J, with 13 bases between. CDR1 and CDR2 (germline): LNHNV, YYDKDF (reference sequence). Amplified TCR beta CDR3 regions derived from RNA transcripts. TCR CDR3 regions were first amplified by RT-PCR with HTBI primers. TCRdb reprocessed the multiplex PCR reads via MiXCR and lists one record per CDR3 protein. Of about 95,000 distinct CDR3 sequences listed, roughly 40% are singletons. Sequencing was performed on peripheral blood or thyroid tissue (not recorded which). This sequence joins TRBV15 and TRBJ2-3; D is uncertain. This sequence was found in a woman aged 25 to 39 with Graves' hyperthyroidism. The CDR3 region is CATSRSVTETDTQYF. For the CDR3, the DNA is TGTGCCACCAGCAGGAGTGTGACCGAAACAGATACGCAGTATTTT.